The present entry profiles one T cell receptor (beta chain) with its context. Sequenced by immunoSEQ multiplex PCR; TCRdb stores in-frame clones only, minus some. The table includes 150,000 to 200,000 clones, 91% detected once. Per the germline V gene, CDR1 is KGHSH and CDR2 is LQKENI. V lost 3 bases, J lost 1 base, and 2 bases stayed unmatched. There are 14 residues in the CDR3. This sample stems from a study of control samples from healthy donors and cancer patients. The sequence was collected from a young woman in good health. The specimen was blood. This sequence joins TRBV18 and TRBJ1-2; 7 positions agree with TRBD1. CDR3 protein: CASSPGQDNYGYTF. The CDR3 bases are TGTGCCAGCTCACCCGGACAGGATAACTATGGCTACACCTTC.